Each of the 14 T cell receptor beta chains below was sequenced from the same sample in a study of blood T cell repertoires in COVID-19 (TCRdb year 2020). Libraries were constructed by the immunoSEQ multiplex PCR assay. This is the immuneACCESS table as TCRdb keeps it, with only in-frame sequences that have V and J called. A part of the clones is gone; compared with another copy, unresolved V genes explain less than half, and the rest is unexplained. This sample comprises about 380,000 clones, about 88% of them detected only once. Together, the top ten hold 1.2% of the sample. The sequenced sample was PBMCs or T cells enriched from blood (not recorded which). The receptors originated from a young woman who had recovered from COVID-19.

J is TRBJ1-1 and V is TRBV7-9; D perhaps matches TRBD1 (6 bases). Trimming removed 1 base from V and 11 bases from J, with 20 bases in between. Germline V gene sequence: CDR1 SEHNR, CDR2 FQNEAQ (reference sequence). The CDR3 length is 15 residues. In DNA form, the CDR3 reads TGTGCCAGCAGCTTAGGTTCGAGGGACAATCTAGGGGCTTTCTTT. Its translation is CASSLGSRDNLGAFF.

V and J are TRBV29-1 and TRBJ1-2; TRBD1 might be the D (5 bases). Germline V gene lookup returns CDR1 SQVTM and CDR2 ANQGSEA. This CDR3 comprises 14 residues. V lost 5 bases to trimming and J lost 2 bases, with 15 bases between them. The CDR3 sequence: CSVQGEESNYGYTF. The DNA of the CDR3 is TGCAGCGTTCAGGGTGAGGAATCGAACTATGGCTACACCTTC.

The rearrangement links TRBV6-1 to TRBJ1-1; D uncertain. V was pared by 2 bases and J by 2 bases, with 12 bases between. CDR3 length: 15 amino acids. Germline assignment: CDR1 MNHNS and CDR2 SASEGT. CDR3 sequence: CASSEWVQLNTEAFF. The CDR3 bases are TGTGCCAGCAGTGAATGGGTACAGCTAAACACTGAAGCTTTCTTT.

This clone has just one count. This chain joins TRBV18 and TRBJ1-1; 10 nucleotides align to TRBD1. Per germline, CDR1 KGHSH and CDR2 LQKENI. The ends lost 3 bases at V and 3 bases at J; junction bases unmatched: 4. The length of the CDR3 is 15 residues. In DNA, the CDR3 is TGTGCCAGCTCACCGAGGACAGGGGGAGACACTGAAGCTTTCTTT. It is translated as CASSPRTGGDTEAFF.

The chain is built from TRBV11-2 and TRBJ2-7, with D tentatively TRBD2 (6 bases). V lost 5 bases and J 1 base, leaving 15 bases between the germline ends. The CDR3 runs 15 residues. Germline loops: CDR1 SGHAT, CDR2 FQNNGV. The CDR3 region is CASSRNSGKSYEQYF. For the CDR3, the DNA is TGTGCCAGCAGCCGTAATAGCGGAAAGTCCTACGAGCAGTACTTC.

J is TRBJ1-3 and V is TRBV7-9; D is ambiguous. CDR1 is SEHNR, CDR2 FQNEAQ, per germline (reference sequence). V was pared by 7 bases and J by 0 bases, with 16 bases between. There are 16 residues in the CDR3. The CDR3 loop reads CASKRSSAFSGNTIYF. Written as DNA, the CDR3 is TGTGCCAGCAAAAGGAGTTCCGCATTCTCTGGAAACACCATATATTTT.

The chain carries TRBV6-5 and TRBJ2-7, with TRBD1 matching 8 bases. CDR1 and CDR2 (germline): MNHEY, SVGAGI. V shed 0 bases and J 2 bases; nucleotides not matched to a gene: 3. The CDR3 totals 15 residues. The CDR3, as DNA: TGTGCCAGCAGTTACTCGGACAGGGAGACCTACGAGCAGTACTTC. Amino acid sequence: CASSYSDRETYEQYF.

The CDR3 coding sequence is TGTGCCAGCAGTTACGGGCAGTTAAACTATGGCTACACCTTC. It translates to CASSYGQLNYGYTF. The chain couples TRBV6-5 to TRBJ1-2; D call uncertain. V was pared by 2 bases and J by 2 bases, with 9 bases between. This CDR3 has 14 amino acids. Per germline, CDR1 MNHEY and CDR2 SVGAGI.

This clone was picked up one time. This chain connects TRBV6-5 to TRBJ2-3; maybe TRBD1 (6 bases). The CDR3 spans 15 residues. Germline V gene data show CDR1 as MNHEY and CDR2 as SVGAGI. Deletions cut 0 bases from V and 3 bases from J, with 10 bases between. CDR3 residues: CASSYSGARTDTQYF. The CDR3 bases are TGTGCCAGCAGTTACTCGGGGGCTAGGACAGATACGCAGTATTTT.

The chain is built from TRBV6-4 and TRBJ2-2, with D tentatively TRBD1 (5 bases). This CDR3 spans 15 amino acids. The germline V gene has CDR1 MRHNA and CDR2 SNTAGT. The ends were cut back, 5 bases at V and 0 bases at J, with 10 bases in the middle. The CDR3 nucleotides are TGTGCCAGCAGTCCCGGACAAACGAACACCGGGGAGCTGTTTTTT. Translated: CASSPGQTNTGELFF.

The rearrangement links TRBV27 to TRBJ1-2; the D gene is possibly TRBD1 (6 bases). V shed 6 bases and J shed 0 bases, with 17 bases lying between them. CDR3 length: 16 amino acids. The germline gives CDR1 MNHEY, CDR2 SMNVEV (reference sequence). The CDR3 coding sequence is TGTGCCAGCAGCGACGCCACAGGGTTAGCTAACTATGGCTACACCTTC. Its translation: CASSDATGLANYGYTF.

V gene TRBV30 combines with J gene TRBJ2-3, with 12 bases identical to TRBD2. Losses at the gene ends were 1 base for V and 6 bases for J; bases not matched to a gene: 5. Germline V gives CDR1 GTSNPN, CDR2 SVGIG (reference sequence). The CDR3 totals 15 residues. The CDR3 region is CAWSGPSGGADTQYF. CDR3 nucleotide sequence: TGTGCCTGGAGTGGGCCTAGCGGGGGGGCGGATACGCAGTATTTT.

The chain links TRBV28 to TRBJ1-5; 7 bases agree with TRBD1. The CDR3 length is 15 residues. J gave up 3 bases and V 6 bases, and 8 bases lay outside the gene matches. The germline V gene has CDR1 MDHEN and CDR2 SYDVKM. CDR3 residues: CASRETGRYNQPQHF. The CDR3 DNA follows: TGTGCCAGCAGGGAGACAGGGCGGTACAATCAGCCCCAGCATTTT.

The chain couples TRBV19 to TRBJ2-7, with unresolved D. In germline, CDR1 is LNHDA, CDR2 SQIVND (reference sequence). This CDR3 has 14 residues. V lost 3 bases and J lost 5, with 14 bases in between. For the CDR3, the DNA is TGTGCCAGTAGTATGGGCCAGCTTTCCCACGAGCAGTACTTC. Amino acid sequence: CASSMGQLSHEQYF.